This T cell receptor (beta chain) came from a study of T cell responses to AZD1222 COVID-19 vaccine. Study details: Whether given at about 4 or about 12 weeks, second doses were pooled. Whole-study results and caveats: Breadth and depth of Spike-specific TCRs rose after two AZD1222 doses. Among AZD1222 vaccinees, only six were seropositive at baseline. There were mostly white British donors and more females than males, and clonal diversity was possibly underestimated.

As concerns this clone: The antigen is undetermined. Germline and junction disagree at one end, which may indicate a read error.

This CDR3 comprises 16 residues. Germline assignment: CDR1 SGHDT and CDR2 YYEEEE. The assay was immunoSEQ multiplex PCR, and TCRdb's table has in-frame clones only and misses some. The profile shows about 160,000 clones, 91% of them singletons. The TCR comes from an adult in good health. The specimen comprised peripheral blood, sampled on day 0 of AZD1222 vaccination. V and J are TRBV5-6 and TRBJ1-6, with D possibly TRBD1 on 5 matching bases. In DNA, the CDR3 is TGTGCCAGCAGCATAGCCCGGGACGGCTATTATTCACCCCTCCACTTT. It yields the protein CASSIARDGYYSPLHF.